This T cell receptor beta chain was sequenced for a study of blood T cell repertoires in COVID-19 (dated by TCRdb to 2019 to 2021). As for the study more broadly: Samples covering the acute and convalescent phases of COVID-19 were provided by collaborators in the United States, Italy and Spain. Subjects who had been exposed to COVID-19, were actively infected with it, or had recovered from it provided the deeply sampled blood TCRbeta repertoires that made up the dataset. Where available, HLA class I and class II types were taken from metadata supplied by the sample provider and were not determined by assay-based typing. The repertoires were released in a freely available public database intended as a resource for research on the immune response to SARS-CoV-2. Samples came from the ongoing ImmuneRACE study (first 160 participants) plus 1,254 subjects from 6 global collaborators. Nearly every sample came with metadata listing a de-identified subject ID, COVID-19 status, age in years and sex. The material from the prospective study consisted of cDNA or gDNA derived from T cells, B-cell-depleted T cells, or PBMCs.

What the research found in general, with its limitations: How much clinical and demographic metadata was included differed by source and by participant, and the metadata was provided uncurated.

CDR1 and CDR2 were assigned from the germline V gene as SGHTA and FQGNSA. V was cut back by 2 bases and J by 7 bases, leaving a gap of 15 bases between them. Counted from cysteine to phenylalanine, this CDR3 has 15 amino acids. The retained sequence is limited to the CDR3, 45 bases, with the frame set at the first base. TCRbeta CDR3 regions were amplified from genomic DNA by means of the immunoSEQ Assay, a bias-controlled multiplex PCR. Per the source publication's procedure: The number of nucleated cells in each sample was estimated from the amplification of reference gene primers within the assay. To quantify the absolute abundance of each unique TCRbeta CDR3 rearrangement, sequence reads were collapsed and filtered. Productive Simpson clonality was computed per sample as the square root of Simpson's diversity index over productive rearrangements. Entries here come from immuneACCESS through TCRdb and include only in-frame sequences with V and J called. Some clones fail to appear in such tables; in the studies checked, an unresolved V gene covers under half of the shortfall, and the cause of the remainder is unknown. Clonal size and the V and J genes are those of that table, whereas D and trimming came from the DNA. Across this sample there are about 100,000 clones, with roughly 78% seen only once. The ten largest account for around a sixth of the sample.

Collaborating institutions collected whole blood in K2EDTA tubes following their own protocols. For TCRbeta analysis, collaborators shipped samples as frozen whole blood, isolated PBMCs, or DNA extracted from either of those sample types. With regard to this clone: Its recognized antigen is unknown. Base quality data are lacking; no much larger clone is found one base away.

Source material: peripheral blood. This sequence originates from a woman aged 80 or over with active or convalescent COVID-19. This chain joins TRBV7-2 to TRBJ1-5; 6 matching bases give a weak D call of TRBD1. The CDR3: CASSLRRGLEQPQHF. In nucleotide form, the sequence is TGTGCCAGCAGCTTACGGCGGGGGCTGGAACAGCCCCAGCATTTT.